The rows below give T cell receptor beta chains drawn from one sample of a study of beta chain features in type 1 diabetes. Some clones are missing from TCRdb's copy, which holds only in-frame ones; the method was immunoSEQ multiplex PCR. The sample contains 250,000 to 350,000 clones, about 13% of which appear only once. The sequencing input was naive CD4+ T cells from blood. Receptors were obtained from a man aged 30-40 years with type 1 diabetes. Both conserved end residues are part of each CDR3. D genes are given only for firm matches. Only part of the rows carry a size: once, few, many, or a class if the clone is expanded.

CASSSRVSFNEQFF TGTGCCAGCAGCTCTCGGGTTTCATTCAATGAGCAGTTCTTC TRBV5-8 NA few TRBJ2-1
CASSHAGGGSYNEQFF TGCGCCAGCAGCCATGCGGGAGGGGGGTCCTACAATGAGCAGTTCTTC TRBV4-3 TRBD2 few TRBJ2-1
CASSFQGSQPQHF TGTGCCAGCAGCTTCCAGGGCAGTCAGCCCCAGCATTTT TRBV7-9 NA NA TRBJ1-5
CASSDRGLYEQYF TGTGCCAGCAGTGACCGAGGCCTCTACGAGCAGTACTTC TRBV25-1 NA few TRBJ2-7
CASSVAGTDTQYF TGTGCCAGCAGTGTGGCGGGGACAGATACGCAGTATTTT TRBV2 NA few TRBJ2-3
CASSQGARNYGYTF TGTGCCAGCAGCCAAGGGGCTAGAAACTATGGCTACACCTTC TRBV7-2 NA few TRBJ1-2
CASTQDRTGDEKLFF TGTGCCAGCACCCAGGACCGGACAGGAGACGAAAAACTGTTTTTT TRBV7-9 TRBD1 NA TRBJ1-4
CASSITGTSYEQYF TGTGCCAGCAGCATAACCGGGACTAGCTACGAGCAGTACTTC TRBV9 TRBD2 few TRBJ2-7
CASSTQGLAENYEQYF TGTGCCAGCAGTACGCAGGGACTAGCGGAAAACTACGAGCAGTACTTC TRBV28 TRBD2 NA TRBJ2-7
CASNRLAGERHEQFF TGTGCCAGCAATCGATTAGCGGGAGAAAGGCATGAGCAGTTCTTC TRBV25-1 TRBD2 NA TRBJ2-1
CAWSVVRAPQYF TGTGCCTGGAGTGTTGTGAGGGCTCCCCAGTACTTC TRBV30 NA NA TRBJ2-5
CASSIILAGAGELFF TGTGCCAGTAGTATAATACTAGCAGGTGCCGGGGAGCTGTTTTTT TRBV19 NA few TRBJ2-2
CASSAASGTGSYEQYF TGTGCCAGCAGCGCTGCTAGCGGGACTGGCTCCTACGAGCAGTACTTC TRBV5-4 TRBD2 NA TRBJ2-7
CASRTLAERYEQYF TGTGCCAGCAGGACCCTAGCGGAGCGATACGAGCAGTACTTC TRBV6-5 TRBD2 NA TRBJ2-7
CASSRTGAGYEQYF TGTGCCAGCAGTCGGACAGGGGCGGGTTACGAGCAGTACTTC TRBV6-6 TRBD1 few TRBJ2-7
CASSDRGGSYEQYF TGTGCCAGCAGCGACAGGGGGGGCTCCTACGAGCAGTACTTC TRBV6-1 TRBD1 few TRBJ2-7
CASSRDRAETPFF TGTGCCAGCAGCCGTGACAGGGCAGAAACACCGTTTTTT TRBV11-2 TRBD1 few TRBJ2-2
CASSVEGEFSEQYF TGTGCCAGCAGCGTTGAGGGCGAATTTTCCGAGCAGTACTTC TRBV9 NA NA TRBJ2-7
CASSAGTSGTEQFF TGTGCCAGCAGCGCCGGGACTAGCGGGACTGAGCAGTTCTTC TRBV9 TRBD2 few TRBJ2-1
CSVSGQPYYGYTF TGCAGCGTCTCGGGACAGCCGTACTATGGCTACACCTTC TRBV29-1 TRBD1 few TRBJ1-2
CASTKGGRYGYTF TGTGCCAGCACCAAAGGGGGTCGTTATGGCTACACCTTC TRBV28 NA NA TRBJ1-2
CASRSGLMETQYF TGTGCCAGCAGATCGGGACTCATGGAGACCCAGTACTTC TRBV5-4 NA few TRBJ2-5
CASSFLGGNQPQHF TGTGCCAGCAGTTTCCTTGGAGGCAATCAGCCCCAGCATTTT TRBV27 NA NA TRBJ1-5
CASSPKLVTYNEQFF TGTGCCAGCTCACCAAAACTTGTCACCTACAATGAGCAGTTCTTC TRBV18 NA few TRBJ2-1
CASSVGQTMEYGYTF TGTGCCAGCAGCGTCGGACAGACGATGGAATATGGCTACACCTTC TRBV9 NA NA TRBJ1-2
CASSQDGREGALGTDTQYF TGCGCCAGCAGCCAAGATGGGCGGGAGGGGGCTCTCGGCACAGATACGCAGTATTTT TRBV4-1 TRBD2 few TRBJ2-3
CSVVRGSVGTYEQYF TGCAGCGTTGTTAGGGGATCAGTGGGAACCTACGAGCAGTACTTC TRBV29-1 NA few TRBJ2-7
CASSLDGGGYEQYF TGCGCCAGCAGCTTGGATGGGGGGGGATACGAGCAGTACTTC TRBV5-1 TRBD2 NA TRBJ2-7